This T cell receptor (beta chain) was sequenced during a study of chemoradiotherapy in HPV16-positive cancers (dated by TCRdb to 2022 to 2024). Regarding the complete study: Candidate HPV-specific T-cell clones and common TCR motifs were defined by functional T-cell assays performed on cells from two HPV16-positive patients. The candidate HPV-specific TCRs and motifs were then tracked in TCR repertoires from roughly 86 patients with HPV-related cancers. The study asked whether T-cell immunity to the HPV oncoproteins E6 and E7 changes during chemoradiotherapy and whether this immunity affects survival.

CDR1 and CDR2 were assigned from the germline V gene (reference sequence) as LNHDA and SQIVND. V gives up 0 bases and J gives up 1 base, and the segment between their germline ends measures 10 bases. The CDR3 numbers 16 residues from cysteine through phenylalanine. Kept here is only the CDR3 DNA, which spans 48 bases and is read in frame from base 1. What the work shows at the level of the full study, not this receptor alone: Expansion of candidate HPV-specific clones and E7-related TCR motifs was observed in the tumor microenvironment during treatment, whereas no such expansion was observed for non-HPV-specific T cells. In HPV16-positive patients, expansion of HPV-responsive T cells during chemoradiotherapy was found to be associated with improved recurrence-free survival. The functional definition of HPV-specific T cells came from only a couple of HPV16-positive patients, and the survival association was reported for HPV16-positive patients.

Repertoires were sampled multiple times during chemoradiotherapy, which allowed clonal expansion in the tumor microenvironment to be followed. Library creation used the immunoSEQ multiplex PCR assay. Not all clones reach the TCRdb copy of this immuneACCESS table, which keeps in-frame sequences only. Checked studies attribute under half of the gap to unresolved V genes and leave the rest unexplained. This sample has fewer than 8,000 clones in its table, and over 75% of those were observed once. Clones ranked in the top ten supply 7.5% to 10% of the sample. In this sample, this clone turned up once. Its antigen remains unidentified. No quality values exist for individual bases; no much larger clone is one base distant.

The V and J segments used are TRBV19 and TRBJ1-3; the D gene cannot be resolved reliably. The source material was tumor tissue, sampled from a patient who underwent chemoradiotherapy. This receptor was taken from a human donor with HPV-associated anogenital cancer. CDR3 reads: CASSIDMSWSGNTIYF. The bases read TGTGCCAGTAGTATAGATATGAGCTGGTCTGGAAACACCATATATTTT.